Below, 27 T cell receptor beta chains from the same sample are listed, as sequenced in a study of regulatory T cells in long-lasting Graves disease. The authors built TCR beta libraries using iRepertoire HTBI primers and Arm-PCR of CDR3 regions. TCRdb reprocessed the multiplex PCR reads via MiXCR and lists one record per CDR3 protein. The sample lists around 330,000 distinct CDR3 sequences; 15% to 20% were seen once. Stated time point: newly diagnosed GD, antithyroid drugs for less than 3 months. TCR sequences were obtained from RNA taken from PBMCs. The sample was peripheral blood mononuclear cells (PBMCs), taken at new diagnosis, from a patient treated with antithyroid drugs. Receptors were obtained from a female donor with Graves disease.

In this sample, this clonotype turned up once. A much larger clone sits a single nucleotide away, making a read error possible. This is likely a read error, given that the CDR3 carries no conserved phenylalanine or tryptophan at its end. The chain joins TRBV7-3 to TRBJ2-3; 8 nucleotides agree with TRBD2. The germline V gene has CDR1 SGHTA and CDR2 FQGTGA. The CDR3 spans 13 residues. Germline trimming cut 4 bases from V and 4 bases from J; bases unmatched to any gene: 1. The CDR3 sequence is CASSWGLADTQYC. In DNA, the CDR3 is TGTGCCAGCAGCTGGGGACTAGCAGATACGCAGTATTGT.

This clonotype was seen repeatedly, ten times or more. The chain uses TRBV11-2 and TRBJ2-3; 8 bases agree with TRBD2. CDR3 size: 19 residues. V dropped 7 bases and J dropped 1; count of bases not matched to a gene: 19. In germline, CDR1 is SGHAT, CDR2 FQNNGV. CDR3 in amino acids: CASNPASGSGFYRTDTQYF. As DNA, the CDR3 is TGTGCCAGCAACCCCGCCAGCGGGAGTGGGTTCTATCGCACAGATACGCAGTATTTT. The full variable domain, in which reference TRBV11-2 and TRBJ2-3 provide the parts outside the CDR3, is EAGVAQSPRYKIIEKRQSVAFWCNPISGHATLYWYQQILGQGPKLLIQFQNNGVVDDSQLPKDRFSAERLKGVDSTLKIQPAKLEDSAVYLCASNPASGSGFYRTDTQYFGPGTRLTVL.

This clonotype was observed at least ten times. At one boundary the junction diverges from the germline segment, which might be a read error. The rearrangement joins TRBV11-2 to TRBJ1-1, with D unclear. The CDR3 totals 10 residues. Germline V gives CDR1 SGHAT, CDR2 FQNNGV. The CDR3 is CASTLGEAFF. CDR3 nucleotide sequence: TGTGCCAGCACCTTAGGTGAAGCTTTCTTT.

At least ten counts were recorded for this clonotype. The chain has TRBV6-1 and TRBJ2-3; 8 bases are a match to TRBD2. V dropped 7 bases and J dropped 4; count of bases not matched to a gene: 10. CDR3 length equals 15 residues. Germline CDR1 and CDR2: MNHNS and SASEGT. CDR3 nucleotide sequence: TGTGCCAGCACCTCGGGAGGGGGATCCCCAGATACGCAGTATTTT. Translating it yields CASTSGGGSPDTQYF.

In regard to this clonotype: This likely reflects a read error, since a far larger clone is one base away. The V call is TRBV12-3 or TRBV12-4, the J call TRBJ2-1; TRBD2 matches at 7 bases. The CDR3 sequence is 13 residues long. V lost 3 bases and J lost 10; bases outside the gene matches: 6. The CDR3 DNA follows: TGTGCCAGCAGTTTGGGAGGGGCCTACGAGCAGTTCTTC. It specifies CASSLGGAYEQFF.

This clonotype has ten or more counts. The V and J genes are TRBV7-8 and TRBJ2-1; unclear D gene. CDR1 is SGHVS, CDR2 FQNEAQ, per germline. This CDR3 region has 14 residues. The V and J ends lost 0 bases and 6 bases respectively, with 9 bases between them. The CDR3 loop is CASSLAAQSNEQFF. CDR3 DNA sequence: TGTGCCAGCAGCTTAGCTGCCCAAAGCAATGAGCAGTTCTTC.

CDR3 nucleotides: TGTGCCAGCAGTTTAAGACGGACAGGGGGCATCCACGAGCAGTACTTC. Amino acid sequence: CASSLRRTGGIHEQYF. The V and J genes are TRBV12-3 or TRBV12-4 and TRBJ2-7; 11 bases line up with TRBD1. Trimming removed 2 bases from V and 5 bases from J; junction bases left unmatched: 8. The CDR3 length is 16 residues.

This clonotype was observed at least ten times. This chain uses TRBV9 with TRBJ2-3; 7 nucleotides agree with TRBD2. The CDR3 runs 16 residues. With V trimmed by 2 bases and J by 2 bases, 8 bases remained unmatched. Germline V gene sequence: CDR1 SGDLS, CDR2 YYNGEE. The CDR3 loop reads CASSVTSRRTTDTQYF. CDR3 coding DNA: TGTGCCAGCAGCGTGACTAGCCGAAGAACCACAGATACGCAGTATTTT.

This clonotype occurred many times. The V gene is TRBV27, the J gene TRBJ2-1; 9 nucleotides line up with TRBD2. V lost 3 bases and J lost 5; bases outside the gene matches: 11. From germline, CDR1 is MNHEY and CDR2 SMNVEV (reference sequence). The CDR3 has 17 amino acids. Here the CDR3 DNA reads TGTGCCAGCAGTTTTCTGGGCCTTAGCGGGGGAAACAATGAGCAGTTCTTC. It specifies CASSFLGLSGGNNEQFF.

This clonotype was seen repeatedly, ten times or more. The chain uses TRBV27 and TRBJ1-5, with D maybe TRBD1 (5 bases). Germline assignment: CDR1 MNHEY and CDR2 SMNVEV (reference sequence). V was trimmed by 6 bases and J by 1 base, leaving 10 bases between them. The CDR3 length is 14 residues. This chain's CDR3 is CASRGGVSNQPQHF. The CDR3 bases are TGTGCCAGCAGGGGGGGTGTGAGCAATCAGCCCCAGCATTTT.

The chain links TRBV4-1 to TRBJ2-1, with TRBD2 identical over 9 bases. The CDR3 spans 17 residues. From germline, CDR1 is MGHRA and CDR2 YSYEKL. Trimming cost V 3 bases and J 2 bases; bases outside gene matches: 8. This chain's CDR3 is CASSHPSTSGTYNEQFF. The CDR3 coding sequence is TGCGCCAGCAGCCATCCCTCGACTAGCGGTACCTACAATGAGCAGTTCTTC.

This clonotype showed up many times. The chain employs TRBV19 and TRBJ1-1; possible D gene TRBD1, 5 bases. With 9 bases removed from V and 1 base from J, the gap between germline ends came to 27 bases. The CDR3 contains 18 residues. Germline loops: CDR1 LNHDA, CDR2 SQIVND (reference sequence). The CDR3 coding sequence is TGTGCCAGCACATTCAGCGACAGCACTCCCCGGGGGAACACTGAAGCTTTCTTT. Its protein is CASTFSDSTPRGNTEAFF.

This clonotype was detected a few times. The chain employs TRBV6-1 and TRBJ2-7, with D unresolved. Germline V gives CDR1 MNHNS, CDR2 SASEGT. The CDR3 has 10 residues. Deletions cut 5 bases from V and 6 bases from J, with 5 bases between. The CDR3 loop reads CASSRSEQYF. DNA of the CDR3: TGTGCCAGCAGTCGTTCCGAGCAGTACTTC.

Many counts were recorded for this clonotype. This sequence joins TRBV7-8 and TRBJ2-1; TRBD2 might be the D (5 bases). The ends were cut back, 5 bases at V and 3 bases at J, with 8 bases in the middle. CDR1 and CDR2 from the germline V gene are SGHVS and FQNEAQ. The CDR3 contains 13 residues. The CDR3 region is CASSISDYNEQFF. In DNA, the CDR3 is TGTGCCAGCAGCATTAGCGACTACAATGAGCAGTTCTTC.

As concerns this clonotype: A much larger clone lies one base from this, so it may be a read error. As DNA, the CDR3 is TGTGCCAGCTCACCTGTCTCCACCGACCAGCCCCAGCATTTT. Protein sequence: CASSPVSTDQPQHF. V is TRBV18 and J is TRBJ1-5; D not certain. CDR3 length: 14 amino acids. CDR1 is KGHSH, CDR2 LQKENI, per germline. V was pared by 3 bases and J by 7 bases, with 13 bases between.

In this sample, this clonotype turned up many times. This chain joins TRBV9 and TRBJ2-1, with D perhaps being TRBD1 or TRBD2 (5 bases each). V shed 0 bases and J shed 9 bases, with 16 bases lying between them. The CDR3 has 15 amino acids. Germline V CDR1 and CDR2: SGDLS, YYNGEE. CDR3 nucleotides: TGTGCCAGCAGCGTAGACCGGACATTAGGGACTGAGCAGTTCTTC. It specifies CASSVDRTLGTEQFF.

The chain's CDR3 is CASSGKALAVEQYF. CDR3 sequence (DNA): TGCGCCAGCAGTGGGAAGGCCCTAGCGGTTGAGCAGTACTTC. This chain uses TRBV10-1 with TRBJ2-7; 7 bases fit TRBD2. CDR1 is WNHNN, CDR2 SYGVQD, per germline (reference sequence). The CDR3 length is 14 residues. Trimming at V came to 4 bases and at J to 7 bases, leaving 10 bases not matched to a gene.

The chain is built from TRBV19 and TRBJ2-2, with 8 bases lining up with TRBD1. Germline V gene sequence: CDR1 LNHDA, CDR2 SQIVND (reference sequence). J gave up 1 base and V 7 bases, and 17 bases lay outside the gene matches. The CDR3 consists of 19 residues. CDR3 sequence: CASTSRKKPTGGNTGELFF. CDR3 DNA: TGTGCCAGTACCTCTCGAAAGAAGCCCACAGGGGGGAACACCGGGGAGCTGTTTTTT.

There are many counts of this clonotype. This rearrangement joins TRBV4-1 to TRBJ1-2, with 8 bases lining up with TRBD1. The length of the CDR3 is 20 residues. The germline CDR1 and CDR2 sequences are MGHRA and YSYEKL. Losses at the gene ends were 2 bases for V and 6 bases for J; bases not matched to a gene: 23. CDR3 coding DNA: TGCGCCAGCAGCCAAAGCGATGCTGGAGAGCTGGACAGGGCCGGAGATGGCTACACCTTC. As protein: CASSQSDAGELDRAGDGYTF.

This sequence joins TRBV20-1 and TRBJ2-3, with TRBD2 matching 12 bases. J was trimmed by 5 bases and V by 3 bases; bases with no gene match: 12. CDR1 is DFQATT and CDR2 is SNEGSKA in the germline V gene (reference sequence). The CDR3 is made up of 17 amino acids. The CDR3: CSARTSGSAGLGDTQYF. Written as DNA, the CDR3 is TGCAGTGCTAGGACTAGCGGGAGCGCCGGGCTTGGAGATACGCAGTATTTT.

This clonotype was detected many times. The chain uses TRBV10-1 and TRBJ2-5; TRBD1 matches 7 bases. This CDR3 is 13 amino acids long. CDR1 is WNHNN and CDR2 is SYGVQD in the germline V gene (reference sequence). Trimming cost V 8 bases and J 7 bases; bases outside gene matches: 10. In DNA, the CDR3 is TGCGCCAGCGCGACAGGGCCGGAAGGGACCCAGTACTTC. It is translated as CASATGPEGTQYF.

This clonotype was counted at least ten times. The chain recombines TRBV9 with TRBJ2-5; TRBD1 might be the D (5 bases). Trimming pared 0 bases from V and 5 bases from J, leaving 11 bases between. The CDR3 covers 14 residues. Germline CDR1 SGDLS, CDR2 YYNGEE. The CDR3 region has the DNA TGTGCCAGCAGCGTAGAGGCAGGGTGGGAGACCCAGTACTTC. This translates into CASSVEAGWETQYF.

The sample holds a few counts of this clonotype. The gene calls are TRBV18 and TRBJ2-7; TRBD2 agrees at 7 bases. Trimming at V came to 6 bases and at J to 1 base, leaving 6 bases not matched to a gene. The germline CDR1 and CDR2 sequences are KGHSH and LQKENI. This CDR3 is built from 14 residues. The CDR3 sequence: CASSRDYGSYEQYF. CDR3 bases: TGTGCCAGCTCGCGGGACTATGGGTCCTACGAGCAGTACTTC. The full variable domain, rest sourced from reference TRBV18 and TRBJ2-7, is NAGVMQNPRHLVRRRGQEARLRCSPMKGHSHVYWYRQLPEEGLKFMVYLQKENIIDESGMPKERFSAEFPKEGPSILRIQQVVRGDSAAYFCASSRDYGSYEQYFGPGTRLTVT.

The table lists this clonotype with many counts. This chain connects TRBV2 to TRBJ1-2, with D unresolved. There are 12 residues in the CDR3. V was trimmed by 4 bases and J by 4 bases, leaving 7 bases between them. The germline V gene has CDR1 SNHLY and CDR2 FYNNEI. CDR3 nucleotide sequence: TGTGCCAGCAGTGTGTCGGGCTATGGCTACACCTTC. It yields the protein CASSVSGYGYTF.

This clonotype was recorded at least ten times. The V and J genes are TRBV9 and TRBJ2-2; TRBD1 matches 8 bases. The germline V gene encodes CDR1 SGDLS and CDR2 YYNGEE. The junction had 5 bases not matched to a gene; V was cut back by 4 bases and J by 6 bases. This CDR3 spans 14 amino acids. In DNA form, the CDR3 reads TGTGCCAGCAGCACAGACAGGGGCGCCGGGGAGCTGTTTTTT. It yields the protein CASSTDRGAGELFF.

This clonotype was detected only a few times. A junction boundary mismatches the germline segment, possibly from a read error. The chain recombines TRBV3-1 with TRBJ2-7; 12 bases line up with TRBD2. CDR3 length: 15 amino acids. Germline V lookup: CDR1 LGHDT, CDR2 YNNKEL (reference sequence). The CDR3 sequence is CVSSPLAGGEYEQYF. CDR3 DNA: TGTGTCAGCAGTCCTCTAGCGGGAGGGGAGTACGAGCAGTACTTC.

This clonotype has at least ten counts. This chain connects TRBV20-1 to TRBJ2-3, with a tentative D call TRBD1 (6 bases). V was cut by 5 bases and J by 5 bases, with 14 bases left in between. Germline CDR1 and CDR2: DFQATT and SNEGSKA (reference sequence). The CDR3 consists of 13 residues. The CDR3 region has the DNA TGCAGTGCTGGGAGCAGGGGTGTAGATACGCAGTATTTT. Translation: CSAGSRGVDTQYF.